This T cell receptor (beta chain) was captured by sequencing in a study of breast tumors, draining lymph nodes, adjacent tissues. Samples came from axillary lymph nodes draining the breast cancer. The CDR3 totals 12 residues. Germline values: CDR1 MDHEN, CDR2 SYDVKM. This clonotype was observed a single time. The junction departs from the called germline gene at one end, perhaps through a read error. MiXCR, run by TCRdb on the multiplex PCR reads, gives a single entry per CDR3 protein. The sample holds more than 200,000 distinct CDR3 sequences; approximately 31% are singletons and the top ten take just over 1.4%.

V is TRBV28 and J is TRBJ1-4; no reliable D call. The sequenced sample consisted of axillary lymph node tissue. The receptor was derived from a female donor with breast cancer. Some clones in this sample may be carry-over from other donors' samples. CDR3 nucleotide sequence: TGTGCCAGCAGTGAAGTAAATGAAAGACTGTTTTTT. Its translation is CASSEVNERLFF.